This TCR beta chain was captured in a study of T cell responses to AZD1222 COVID-19 vaccine. The study, taken as a whole, reports: Spike-specific TCR breadth and depth went up after people got two AZD1222 doses. Clonal diversity was possibly underestimated, and the donors were mostly white British, with more females. Spike-wide coverage was observed for vaccine-associated CD4 TCRs, with dominant responses at 160-218 and 743-854.

J lost 2 bases, V lost 5 bases, and 3 bases had no gene match. The CDR3 has 13 amino acids. Per the germline V gene, CDR1 is LNHDA and CDR2 is SQIVND (reference sequence). Pooling covered second doses at about 4 or about 12 weeks. Generated by immunoSEQ multiplex PCR, the TCRdb table keeps only in-frame clones and is missing some. The sample carries 54,000 or so clones, approximately 80% recorded once. Worth noting for this clone: Its specificity is not known.

Sample: peripheral blood, taken 28 days after the second AZD1222 dose. V usage is TRBV19 and J usage is TRBJ2-7; the match to TRBD1 covers 7 bases. This TCR was sampled from an adult who received the AZD1222 COVID-19 vaccine. The CDR3 sequence: CASSRQGAYEQYF. The CDR3 bases are TGTGCCAGTAGTCGACAGGGAGCCTACGAGCAGTACTTC. The variable domain in full, with the rest retrieved from reference TRBV19 and TRBJ2-7, is DGGITQSPKYLFRKEGQNVTLSCEQNLNHDAMYWYRQDPGQGLRLIYYSQIVNDFQKGDIAEGYSVSREKKESFPLTVTSAQKNPTAFYLCASSRQGAYEQYFGPGTRLTVT.